This TCR beta chain was sequenced during a study of T-cell memory formation after mild COVID-19 (dated by TCRdb to 2020 to 2022). Broadly, across the study: TCR sequence clusters from the two donors were largely donor specific. Two young, previously healthy adult volunteers, one female and one male, were included in the cohort. In a couple of donors, T-cell clones that expanded and contracted after mild COVID-19 were tracked by sequencing TCRalpha and TCRbeta repertoires over time. On the study overall, not on this receptor specifically: Some responding clones were detected in pre-infection memory, suggesting pre-existing cross-reactive memory T cells joined the SARS-CoV-2 response. SARS-CoV-2 specificity was not confirmed for the second-wave clones peaking on day 37. Contracting CD4+ clones turned up mainly in the CM and EM memory subsets, whereas EMRA was where CD8+ clones were enriched. The study included only a couple of mild cases, and larger cohorts that include severe cases with pre-infection samples were judged to be necessary. Balanced CD4/CD8 phenotypes were observed for clones contracting from day 15 to 85, whereas a bias towards CD4+ was observed for a second wave of clones expanding from day 15 to 37.

This clonotype appeared a few times. This clone's antigen is unknown. No quality values exist for individual bases; no much larger clone is one base distant. Ficoll-Paque density gradient centrifugation was used to isolate PBMCs. V and J are truncated by 5 bases and 1 base respectively, leaving an intervening sequence of 14 bases. CDR1 MNHEY and CDR2 SVGEGT are derived from the germline V gene. The CDR3 holds 15 amino acids from the cysteine to the phenylalanine. The CDR3 DNA has 45 bases and is translated from base 1. This sample was sequenced with an Illumina NovaSeq 6000. Using 5'RACE with constant-segment primers, TCRalpha and TCRbeta cDNA libraries were constructed, with sample barcodes and unique molecular identifiers added in the process. RNA was extracted from every sample with Trizol reagent. Library amplification was performed in two PCR steps, and a second sample barcode and Illumina TruSeq adapters were introduced in the second step. Sequencing of libraries was performed on an Illumina NovaSeq with 2 x 150 bp paired-end reads. Per the original workflow: With migec v1.2.7, reads were demultiplexed and then collapsed into UMI-guided consensus sequences. Using mixcr v2.1.11, UMI consensuses were aligned to TRA and TRB V and J templates and then assembled into clonotypes. A clonotype was counted as expanded or contracted only if both edgeR and NoisET called the change significant, with noise models trained on biological replicates. For edgeR calls, a false discovery rate-adjusted p below 0.01 and a log2 fold-change threshold of 1 were applied. As an exploratory analysis of dynamics, max-normalized trajectories of the 1000 most abundant clonotypes were examined with PCA combined with hierarchical clustering. The CD4 or CD8 phenotype of responding clones was assigned using the separately sequenced CD4+ and CD8+ repertoires. TCRdb redid the processing of the public reads, applying fastp at Q25 and MiXCR, and retained in-frame beta chains. Rows are unified per CDR3 protein, each entry keeping the most common DNA and genes. The V and J calls and clone size are TCRdb's, not the authors'. The sample table contains 250,000 or so distinct CDR3 sequences; only one count was recorded for about a sixth of them. The biggest ten clones account for about 23% of the sample.

The sample was PBMCs or a T cell subset sorted from them (not recorded which). Recombination connected TRBV6-2 or TRBV6-3 to TRBJ1-1; the D gene is perhaps TRBD1, from 6 matching bases. The TCR sequence derives from a man between 18 and 35 years old who had mild COVID-19 (a few samples of this study predate the infection). The sample titles of this study are shuffled in the database, so cell type and time point are left out; the donor was told from shared clones. The CDR3 has the sequence CASSPDRASNTEAFF. The DNA sequence reads TGTGCCAGCAGTCCGGACAGAGCCTCGAACACTGAAGCTTTCTTT.